This TCR beta chain was identified in a study of spatial heterogeneity in lung cancer. Study in general: Sequencing consistently turned up more beta-chain sequences than alpha-chain sequences.

V shed 1 base, J shed 6 bases, and the junction held 3 bases outside the gene matches. Germline values: CDR1 LGHNA, CDR2 YNFKEQ. The CDR3 is made up of 15 amino acids. TCRdb analysed the 5' RACE reads with MiXCR anew, one entry per CDR3 protein. The table includes over 95,000 distinct CDR3 sequences, less than 14% detected once. Time point meaning: blood at routine non-recurrence follow-up after resection. Unsorted whole RNA from tumor, nontumor lung or frozen PBMC underwent sequencing. The specimen was PBMCs, collected at follow-up. The chain joins TRBV4-2 to TRBJ1-4, with 9 bases fitting TRBD1. This TCR was recovered from a female donor with early-stage non-small cell lung cancer. CDR3 sequence (DNA): TGTGCCAGCAGCCAAGGGGACAGGGTGGATGAAAAACTGTTTTTT. Amino acid sequence: CASSQGDRVDEKLFF.